Listed here are 8 T cell receptor beta chains from one sample, sequenced in a study of control samples from healthy donors and cancer patients. Assay: immunoSEQ multiplex PCR; the TCRdb copy retains only in-frame clones and omits some. Of some 5,500 clones in the sample, over 60% are singletons; the top ten hold 7% to 8%. Specimen: formalin-fixed, paraffin-embedded tissue. Receptor source: a male donor with melanoma.

This chain uses TRBV5-6 with TRBJ1-2, with 8 bases aligning to TRBD1. Germline lookup yields CDR1 SGHDT and CDR2 YYEEEE. The CDR3 has 14 residues. Losses at the gene ends were 0 bases for V and 3 bases for J; bases not matched to a gene: 1. The CDR3 loop is CASSLDRGDYGYTF. CDR3 in DNA: TGTGCCAGCAGCTTGGACAGGGGGGACTATGGCTACACCTTC.

The gene calls are TRBV3-1 (or the pseudogene TRBV3-2) and TRBJ2-1; a possible D gene is TRBD2 (6 bases). V lost 1 base, J lost 4 bases, and 11 bases lay in between. The CDR3 length is 15 residues. Per germline, CDR1 LGHDT and CDR2 YNNKEL (reference sequence). The CDR3 bases are TGTGCCAGCAGCCAAGGGGGGGATGTTTACAATGAGCAGTTCTTC. The encoded protein is CASSQGGDVYNEQFF.

The genes are TRBV24-1 and TRBJ1-5; D uncertain. Trimming stripped 0 bases from V and 2 bases from J, with 4 bases between. The CDR3 sequence is 14 residues long. The germline CDR1 and CDR2 sequences are KGHDR and SFDVKD. DNA for the CDR3: TGTGCCACCAGTGATTTGGTAGGCAATCAGCCCCAGCATTTT. Amino acids: CATSDLVGNQPQHF.

This sequence joins TRBV12-5 and TRBJ2-5, with D uncertain. The CDR3 sequence is 11 residues long. Germline V gene data show CDR1 as LGHNT and CDR2 as FRNRAP. V was trimmed by 7 bases and J by 4 bases, leaving 7 bases between them. Written as DNA, the CDR3 is TGTGCTAGTGCCCTTGGAGAGACCCAGTACTTC. It translates to CASALGETQYF.

The chain joins TRBV21-1 to TRBJ1-5; the tabulated D call, TRBD1, remains unverified against the DNA. TRBV21-1 has pseudogene status. The length of the CDR3 is 13 residues. The CDR3 reads CARGTGRKQPQHF. The CDR3 nucleotides read TGTGCCAGAGGGACAGGGAGGAAACAGCCCCAGCATTTT.

This clone was counted between two and nine times. The chain recombines TRBV19 with TRBJ2-1; weak D call: TRBD2 (5 bases). V was cut by 5 bases and J by 4 bases, with 9 bases left in between. Germline V gene sequence: CDR1 LNHDA, CDR2 SQIVND (reference sequence). The CDR3 totals 13 residues. Written as DNA, the CDR3 is TGTGCCAGTAGTCCCCGGGGATACAATGAGCAGTTCTTC. This translates into CASSPRGYNEQFF.

This chain links TRBV4-1 with TRBJ2-7; a possible D gene is TRBD1 (6 bases). Trimming left V 0 bases short and J 6 bases short, with 18 bases between. The CDR3 runs 16 residues. Germline V gene data show CDR1 as MGHRA and CDR2 as YSYEKL. As DNA, the CDR3 is TGCGCCAGCAGCCAAGAGGTAGGAGACAGGACCTCCGAGCAGTACTTC. Translation gives CASSQEVGDRTSEQYF.

J is TRBJ1-1 and V is TRBV7-9; a possible D gene is TRBD1 (6 bases). V was trimmed by 5 bases and J by 4 bases, leaving 11 bases between them. The CDR3 contains 13 residues. The germline gives CDR1 SEHNR, CDR2 FQNEAQ (reference sequence). The CDR3 DNA reads as TGTGCCAGCAGCCAAACAGGGAGCACTGAAGCTTTCTTT. It encodes CASSQTGSTEAFF.